Below, 17 T cell receptor beta chains from the same sample are listed, as sequenced in a study of cytomegalovirus exposure and HLA in healthy donors. Amplification used 60 Vbeta primers and 13 Jbeta primers. The method was immunoSEQ multiplex PCR; TCRdb's version includes in-frame clones alone and lacks a portion of them. Here the sample spans roughly 150,000 clones, almost 85% being singletons. Sequencing was carried out using PBMCs. The receptors here all came from a man aged 25 to 45 in good health and CMV-seronegative.

This clone was recorded a few times. The chain has TRBV7-9 and TRBJ2-2; D call uncertain. The germline V gene encodes CDR1 SEHNR and CDR2 FQNEAQ (reference sequence). CDR3 length: 12 residues. Trimming pared 1 base from V and 7 bases from J, leaving 4 bases between. The DNA for the CDR3 is TGTGCCAGCAGCTTAGTCGGCGGGGAGCTGTTTTTT. Its protein product is CASSLVGGELFF.

The rearrangement uses TRBV6-1 and TRBJ2-4; D remains ambiguous. CDR3 length: 13 residues. Deletions cut 6 bases from V and 10 bases from J, with 16 bases between. Looked up from germline, CDR1 is MNHNS and CDR2 is SASEGT. CDR3 sequence (DNA): TGTGCCAGCAGAAGATCCCAATCCCAGATTCAGTACTTC. Amino acid sequence: CASRRSQSQIQYF.

The V gene is TRBV19, the J gene TRBJ2-1, with TRBD1 as a possible D gene (6 bases). Trimming removed 4 bases from V and 13 bases from J, with 11 bases in between. The CDR3 has 11 residues. Germline lookup yields CDR1 LNHDA and CDR2 SQIVND (reference sequence). The CDR3 is CASSKTGTQFF. The CDR3 bases are TGTGCCAGTAGTAAGACAGGTACACAGTTCTTC.

CDR3 loop: CASSLRGGRVGNEQFF. CDR3 nucleotide sequence: TGTGCCAGCAGTCTCCGGGGCGGGAGGGTGGGAAATGAGCAGTTCTTC. The chain uses TRBV27 and TRBJ2-1; 9 bases match TRBD2. Germline-derived CDR1 and CDR2 are MNHEY and SMNVEV (reference sequence). The V gene end was trimmed by 5 bases and the J gene end by 7 bases; junction bases not matched to a gene: 12. This CDR3 spans 16 amino acids.

The chain has TRBV19 and TRBJ1-5; 7 nucleotides align to TRBD1. Germline V gives CDR1 LNHDA, CDR2 SQIVND (reference sequence). Trimming at V came to 10 bases and at J to 6 bases, leaving 12 bases not matched to a gene. The CDR3 covers 14 residues. For the CDR3, the DNA is TGTGCCACCGAAGGGACAGCGGTCGGTCAGCCCCAGCATTTT. Residues: CATEGTAVGQPQHF.

This chain joins TRBV19 and TRBJ2-1, with TRBD2 identical over 11 bases. The germline V gene has CDR1 LNHDA and CDR2 SQIVND (reference sequence). J gave up 3 bases and V 6 bases, and 4 bases lay outside the gene matches. This CDR3 comprises 15 residues. CDR3 sequence: CASSPLAGGYNEQFF. CDR3 coding DNA: TGTGCCAGTAGCCCTCTAGCGGGAGGCTACAATGAGCAGTTCTTC.

This clone has more than one count but fewer than ten. The chain employs TRBV9 and TRBJ2-1; tentatively, D is TRBD2 (6 bases). Trimming removed 0 bases from V and 4 bases from J, with 20 bases in between. This CDR3 spans 18 amino acids. The germline CDR1 and CDR2 sequences are SGDLS and YYNGEE. This CDR3 reads CASSVDSLASALYNEQFF. The CDR3 DNA follows: TGTGCCAGCAGCGTAGATTCCCTGGCTAGCGCCCTGTACAATGAGCAGTTCTTC.

The chain combines TRBV7-2 with TRBJ1-5; tentative D call: TRBD1 (6 bases). V was clipped by 3 bases and J by 5 bases, with 14 bases between them. The CDR3 loop spans 15 amino acids. Germline CDR1 and CDR2: SGHTA and FQGNSA. In DNA, the CDR3 is TGTGCCAGCAGCTTCAGGGGAGGGAGGGATCAGCCCCAGCATTTT. This codes for CASSFRGGRDQPQHF.

V is TRBV7-9 and J is TRBJ1-2, with 7 bases matching TRBD1. Losses at the gene ends were 5 bases for V and 6 bases for J; bases not matched to a gene: 15. The germline CDR1 and CDR2 sequences are SEHNR and FQNEAQ (reference sequence). CDR3 length: 16 residues. The CDR3 loop reads CASSRSTGPSLNGYTF. The CDR3 nucleotides read TGTGCCAGCAGCAGGTCGACAGGGCCAAGCCTTAATGGCTACACCTTC.

The rearrangement links TRBV7-8 to TRBJ1-1; D remains ambiguous. The CDR3 has 13 residues. V was pared by 4 bases and J by 3 bases, with 9 bases between. Germline V gene data show CDR1 as SGHVS and CDR2 as FQNEAQ. In DNA, the CDR3 is TGTGCCAGCAGCTCCTCGGGATACACTGAAGCTTTCTTT. Residues: CASSSSGYTEAFF.

In its sample, this clone was seen once. This chain uses TRBV6-1 with TRBJ1-4, with D hard to call. Germline CDR1 is MNHNS and CDR2 is SASEGT. Trimming took 2 bases from V and 3 from J, leaving 10 bases between them. This CDR3 contains 15 residues. CDR3 region: CASSETGRANEKLFF. The DNA for the CDR3 is TGTGCCAGCAGTGAAACGGGGAGGGCTAATGAAAAACTGTTTTTT.

This rearrangement joins TRBV5-6 to TRBJ1-1; no reliable D call. The CDR3 runs 14 residues. CDR1 is SGHDT, CDR2 YYEEEE, per germline. Trimming removed 4 bases from V and 5 bases from J, with 15 bases in between. CDR3 in amino acids: CASSPMGFVTEAFF. CDR3 in DNA: TGTGCCAGCAGCCCCATGGGCTTTGTAACTGAAGCTTTCTTT.

The rearrangement joins TRBV27 to TRBJ2-7; 11 bases are a match to TRBD1. V dropped 4 bases and J dropped 9; count of bases not matched to a gene: 5. Germline CDR1 MNHEY, CDR2 SMNVEV (reference sequence). The CDR3 is 13 residues long. CDR3 DNA sequence: TGTGCCAGCAGTTGGGACAGGGGGGCGCCGCAGTACTTC. This codes for CASSWDRGAPQYF.

Notes on this clone: An end of the junction differs from the germline gene, which may be a read error. The CDR3 bases are TGTGCTAGCAGCTTAGCTGAGGGGACAATAACCACCTCTGGGGCCAACGTCCTGACTTTC. This translates into CASSLAEGTITTSGANVLTF. The V call is TRBV7-7, the J call TRBJ2-6; TRBD1 is a possible D gene (6 bases). Germline V CDR1 and CDR2: SSHAT, FNYEAQ (reference sequence). The CDR3 has 20 residues.

This clone was detected once. The chain joins TRBV15 to TRBJ2-1; the D gene is possibly TRBD2 (5 bases). Germline V lookup: CDR1 LNHNV, CDR2 YYDKDF (reference sequence). V gave up 3 bases and J gave up 6 bases, with 15 bases separating them. The CDR3 loop spans 15 amino acids. CDR3 in amino acids: CATSSSRGLFNEQFF. CDR3 coding DNA: TGTGCCACCAGCAGTTCACGTGGACTGTTCAATGAGCAGTTCTTC.

This clone was detected once. This sequence joins TRBV5-1 and TRBJ2-1; 7 nucleotides align to TRBD2. The ends lost 6 bases at V and 2 bases at J; junction bases unmatched: 8. The CDR3 runs 15 residues. The germline CDR1 and CDR2 sequences are SGHRS and YFSETQ. The chain's CDR3 is CASTIGRAPYNEQFF. The CDR3 DNA reads as TGCGCCAGCACCATTGGGAGGGCCCCCTACAATGAGCAGTTCTTC.

V gene TRBV28 combines with J gene TRBJ2-2, with 10 bases that match TRBD2. The CDR3 runs to 16 residues. V lost 4 bases and J lost 5; bases outside the gene matches: 7. Germline CDR1 MDHEN, CDR2 SYDVKM. CDR3 amino acids: CASSSALAGRTGELFF. DNA for the CDR3: TGTGCCAGCAGTTCCGCACTAGCGGGGAGGACCGGGGAGCTGTTTTTT.